Detailed here is one TCR beta chain. These data originate in a study of cytomegalovirus exposure and HLA in healthy donors. Assay used: immunoSEQ multiplex PCR; TCRdb lists only in-frame clones, some missing. The sample holds around 130,000 clones, roughly 90% seen once. The clonotype originates from a man under 40 in good health and CMV-seronegative. The sample comprised PBMCs.

CDR3 nucleotide sequence: TGTGCCAGCAGCGTAGCTACCCAGCGCTCATACAATGAGCAGTTCTTC. Encoded protein: CASSVATQRSYNEQFF. The chain carries TRBV9 and TRBJ2-1, with unresolved D. This CDR3 spans 16 amino acids. From germline, CDR1 is SGDLS and CDR2 YYNGEE. Trimming removed 0 bases from V and 4 bases from J, with 14 bases in between.